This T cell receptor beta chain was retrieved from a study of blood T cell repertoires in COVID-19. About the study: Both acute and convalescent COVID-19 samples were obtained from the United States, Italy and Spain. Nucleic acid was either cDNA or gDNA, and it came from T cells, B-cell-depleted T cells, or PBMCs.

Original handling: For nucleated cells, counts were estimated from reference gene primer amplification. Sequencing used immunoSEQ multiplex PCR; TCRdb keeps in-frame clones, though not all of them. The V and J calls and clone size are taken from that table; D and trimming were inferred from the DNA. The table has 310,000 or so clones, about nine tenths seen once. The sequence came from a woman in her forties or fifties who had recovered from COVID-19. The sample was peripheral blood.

The CDR3 sequence is CAISEGQSYLYEQYF. CDR3 nucleotides: TGTGCCATCAGTGAGGGACAGTCGTACCTCTACGAGCAGTACTTC. The V and J genes are TRBV10-3 and TRBJ2-7, with D possibly being TRBD1 (6 bases). The CDR3 covers 15 residues. Germline CDR1 ENHRY, CDR2 SYGVKD. V was trimmed by 2 bases and J by 3 bases, leaving 14 bases between them.